This T cell receptor beta chain emerged from a study of blood T cell repertoires in COVID-19 (TCRdb year 2020). Some background on the complete study: Collaborator samples came from the United States, Italy and Spain and covered acute and convalescent phases of COVID-19. A freely available public database, intended as a resource for researchers studying the immune response to SARS-CoV-2, is where the repertoires were released. Where available, HLA class I and class II types were obtained from metadata supplied by the sample provider rather than from assay-based typing. Samples were obtained from the ongoing ImmuneRACE study (first 160 participants) and from 1,000 to 1,500 subjects provided by 6 global collaborators. The sample metadata nearly always contained a de-identified subject ID, COVID-19 status, age in years and sex. The dataset comprised deeply sampled blood TCRbeta repertoires from subjects exposed to, actively infected with, or recovered from COVID-19. The prospective study material was composed of cDNA or gDNA derived from T cells, B-cell-depleted T cells, or PBMCs. On the study overall, not on this receptor specifically: Clinical and demographic metadata were provided uncurated, with the amount varying by source and participant.

The collaborating institutions used their own protocols to collect whole blood in K2EDTA tubes. For TCRbeta analysis, collaborator samples were shipped as frozen whole blood, as isolated PBMCs, or as DNA extracted from either sample type. The table lists this clone with a count of one. Its antigen is not yet known. Base quality data are lacking; no much larger clone is found one base away. From a lookup of the germline V gene (reference sequence), CDR1 and CDR2 are PRHDT and FYEKMQ. V is cut back by 3 bases and J by 11 bases, with 8 bases in the junction unmatched. The CDR3 holds 14 amino acids from the cysteine to the phenylalanine. The kept DNA is CDR3 alone, 42 bases in frame from the first base. TCRbeta CDR3 regions were amplified from genomic DNA using the immunoSEQ Assay, a bias-controlled multiplex PCR. Per the original workflow: Nucleated cell counts per sample were estimated from amplification of reference gene primers within the assay. To quantify the absolute abundance of each unique TCRbeta CDR3 rearrangement, sequence reads were collapsed and filtered. For each sample, productive Simpson clonality was calculated as the square root of Simpson's diversity index across productive rearrangements. TCRdb took over this immuneACCESS table, retaining in-frame rearrangements with V and J assigned. Such tables are incomplete; in checked studies, under half of the missing clones stem from an unresolved V gene, and the remainder is unexplained. The V and J calls and clone size were taken over from that table, and D and trimming were inferred from the DNA. The sample includes over 200,000 clones, with approximately 84% observed a single time. The top ten constitute under 2.5% of the sample.

This receptor chain uses TRBV13 and TRBJ2-7; 12 middle bases align to TRBD2. The TCR comes from a man aged 35-49 years with active or convalescent COVID-19. Material: peripheral blood. The CDR3 in this case is CASSLGTSGSGEYF. Read as DNA, the sequence is TGTGCCAGCAGCTTGGGGACTAGCGGGTCCGGGGAGTACTTC.